A selection of T cell receptor beta chains follows, all from one sample in a study of graft-versus-host responses after intestinal transplantation. TCRdb's table, derived via immunoSEQ multiplex PCR, lists solely in-frame clones and lacks some. The sample lists around 90,000 clones, over 80% occurring once. What these receptors recognize is not known. Sequenced material: unstimulated CD8+ T cells sorted from spleen or lymph node cells, taken before transplant. These receptor sequences come from a human donor who was the organ donor for an intestinal transplant. The CDR3 runs from the conserved cysteine through the conserved F or W. A D gene is named only where the DNA matches it firmly. Size values are once, few and many counts, or a class for expanded clones, and some rows have none.

clone_size	v_call	j_call	d_call	cdr3_aa	cdr3_nt
once	TRBV4-1	TRBJ2-7	-	CASSQAGQGLSEQYF	TGCGCCAGCAGCCAAGCAGGCCAGGGTTTAAGCGAGCAGTACTTC
-	TRBV4-1	TRBJ2-7	TRBD1	CASSQNPTGISYEQYF	TGCGCCAGCAGCCAGAATCCGACAGGGATTTCCTACGAGCAGTACTTC
few	TRBV7-9	TRBJ2-7	-	CASSLGGSWVGSEQYF	TGTGCCAGCAGCTTAGGTGGCAGTTGGGTGGGGAGCGAGCAGTACTTC
-	TRBV5-1	TRBJ2-3	TRBD2	CASGAGAGTDTQYF	TGCGCCAGCGGGGCGGGAGCAGGCACAGATACGCAGTATTTT
-	TRBV11-2	TRBJ2-7	-	CASSLKLRAGEQYF	TGTGCCAGCAGCTTAAAATTGCGGGCTGGCGAGCAGTACTTC
-	TRBV7-2	TRBJ2-7	TRBD2	CASSLGRGRSYEQYF	TGTGCCAGCAGCTTAGGGCGCGGGAGATCCTACGAGCAGTACTTC
-	TRBV4-1	TRBJ2-1	-	CASSQEGPTNEQFF	TGCGCCAGCAGCCAAGAGGGGCCGACTAATGAGCAGTTCTTC
once	TRBV7-9	TRBJ2-7	-	CASSLKTGTYEQYF	TGTGCCAGCAGCTTAAAGACGGGGACCTACGAGCAGTACTTC
-	TRBV11-2	TRBJ2-5	TRBD2	CASSLEAGGPETQYF	TGTGCCAGCAGCTTAGAAGCGGGGGGGCCCGAGACCCAGTACTTC
-	TRBV5-4	TRBJ2-7	TRBD1	CASSGTGVNEQYF	TGTGCCAGCAGCGGGACAGGGGTCAACGAGCAGTACTTC
-	TRBV6-5	TRBJ2-1	TRBD2	CASSLSGRVNNEQFF	TGTGCCAGCAGTCTTAGCGGGAGGGTAAACAATGAGCAGTTCTTC
-	TRBV11-2	TRBJ2-3	-	CASSLWTRGALGDTQYF	TGTGCCAGCAGCTTGTGGACTAGGGGGGCCTTGGGGGATACGCAGTATTTT
-	TRBV5-1	TRBJ2-3	TRBD2	CASSVQREGTDTQYF	TGCGCCAGCAGCGTGCAGCGGGAGGGGACAGATACGCAGTATTTT
-	TRBV19	TRBJ1-1	TRBD1	CATRQGLEAFF	TGTGCCACCCGACAGGGACTTGAAGCTTTCTTT
-	TRBV7-9	TRBJ2-5	-	CASSFNREETQYF	TGTGCCAGCAGCTTTAACAGGGAAGAGACCCAGTACTTC
-	TRBV5-6	TRBJ1-4	-	CASSLGRATNEKLFF	TGTGCCAGCAGCCTCGGGCGGGCAACTAATGAAAAACTGTTTTTT
-	TRBV7-8	TRBJ2-5	-	CASSPFRDQETQYF	TGTGCCAGCAGCCCCTTCCGGGATCAAGAGACCCAGTACTTC
-	TRBV11-2	TRBJ2-2	TRBD2	CASSLFLAGRPGELFF	TGTGCCAGCAGCTTGTTCCTAGCGGGAAGACCCGGGGAGCTGTTTTTT
-	TRBV5-6	TRBJ2-7	TRBD1	CASSFIGWGQASLEQYF	TGTGCCAGCAGCTTCATTGGTTGGGGACAGGCCTCACTGGAGCAGTACTTC
-	TRBV7-9	TRBJ2-1	-	CASSLSREQFF	TGTGCCAGCAGCTTATCTAGGGAGCAGTTCTTC
-	TRBV29-1	TRBJ2-7	TRBD1	CSAVGQGAGEQYF	TGCAGCGCAGTCGGACAGGGGGCCGGGGAGCAGTACTTC
-	TRBV13	TRBJ2-7	TRBD1	CASSQGQAQYF	TGTGCCAGCAGCCAGGGACAGGCACAGTACTTC
-	TRBV30	TRBJ2-1	-	CAWSDSVRGLPSDEQFF	TGTGCCTGGAGTGACTCGGTGCGGGGGCTCCCCTCGGATGAGCAGTTCTTC
once	TRBV7-9	TRBJ2-2	TRBD2	CASSPVMVAGDNGELFF	TGTGCCAGCAGCCCCGTGATGGTAGCGGGAGATAACGGGGAGCTGTTTTTT
-	TRBV7-7	TRBJ2-2	TRBD1	CASSLRTGSNNAGELFF	TGTGCTAGCAGCTTAAGGACAGGATCTAACAACGCCGGGGAGCTGTTTTTT
once	TRBV27	TRBJ1-1	-	CASSLSYRGGPEAFF	TGTGCCAGCAGTTTATCGTATAGGGGGGGGCCTGAAGCTTTCTTT
-	TRBV7-6	TRBJ2-3	-	CASSGEVLAHGTDTQYF	TGTGCCAGCAGCGGAGAGGTGCTAGCCCATGGCACAGATACGCAGTATTTT
-	TRBV18	TRBJ2-5	-	CASSPLARQETQYF	TGTGCCAGCTCACCACTAGCCCGACAAGAGACCCAGTACTTC
-	TRBV27	TRBJ2-3	-	CASYRFPSLDTQYF	TGTGCCAGCTACAGGTTCCCTAGTCTTGATACGCAGTATTTT
-	TRBV6-1	TRBJ1-5	-	CASSTDGGVEPQHF	TGTGCCAGCAGTACCGACGGAGGGGTAGAGCCCCAGCATTTT
-	TRBV28	TRBJ1-2	-	CASSLSSDSIYGHTF	TGTGCCAGCAGTTTATCTTCAGACAGTATCTATGGCCACACCTTC